This entry concerns a single T cell receptor beta chain. Authors' data handling: Estimation of nucleated cell counts relied on the amplification of reference gene primers. The assay was immunoSEQ multiplex PCR, and TCRdb's table has in-frame clones only and misses some. V, J and clone size are taken as reported in that table, and D and trimming were inferred from the DNA itself. Of approximately 150,000 clones listed, just over 90% were seen once; the top ten hold about 4.9%. This specimen belongs to a study of blood T cell repertoires in COVID-19. Background on the study: Samples came from the United States, Italy and Spain, spanning acute and convalescent COVID-19. The analysed material was cDNA or gDNA that came from T cells, B-cell-depleted T cells, or PBMCs.

Followed over time, Seattle patients had been enrolled while infection was active. Trimming shortened V by 4 bases and J by 1 base, and 10 bases separated the two germline ends. Germline lookup yields CDR1 KGHSH and CDR2 LQKENI. The CDR3 consists of 14 residues. The chain combines TRBV18 with TRBJ1-1; D is possibly TRBD1 (5 bases). The TCR comes from a man in his late teens or twenties with COVID-19, enrolled during active disease. Input material: peripheral blood. CDR3 region: CASSLREGNTEAFF. The CDR3 bases are TGTGCCAGCTCACTCAGGGAGGGGAACACTGAAGCTTTCTTT.